These 23 T cell receptor beta chains were all obtained from the same sample, sequenced in a study of tumor-infiltrating lymphocytes in primary liver carcinoma. For blood RNA, unsorted whole blood served as the source, and germline DNA was extracted too. Constant-region priming of 500 to 550 ng total RNA yielded TCR beta cDNA. Amplification in three nested multiplex PCR rounds with slightly modified ARM-PCR gave rise to TCR beta libraries. With TRBV1-TRBV30 forward primers and a C-beta reverse primer, the first two PCR rounds were run for approximately 10 cycles each. TCRdb redid the calling of the multiplex PCR reads with MiXCR, one entry per CDR3 protein. The sample contains almost 200,000 distinct CDR3 sequences, around 60% of which appear only once. Sequenced sample: peripheral blood. The receptors were sampled from a woman aged 55-69 years with primary liver carcinoma and hepatitis B virus infection.

Many counts were recorded for this clonotype. V and J are TRBV30 and TRBJ1-1, with D unclear. CDR1 and CDR2 from the germline V gene are GTSNPN and SVGIG (reference sequence). This CDR3 has 14 residues. The V end was cut by 0 bases, the J end by 7 bases, with 15 bases between. The CDR3 DNA sequence: TGTGCCTGGAGTGTACATCGACTCAAGATTGAAGCTTTCTTT. This codes for CAWSVHRLKIEAFF.

The rearrangement joins TRBV6-1 to TRBJ2-2; 9 nucleotides agree with TRBD1. V gave up 6 bases and J gave up 9 bases; unmatched junction bases: 5. Germline V lookup: CDR1 MNHNS, CDR2 SASEGT. The CDR3 totals 13 residues. Here the CDR3 reads CASRRTGARELFF. CDR3 DNA: TGTGCCAGCAGGCGGACAGGGGCCAGGGAGCTGTTTTTT.

This clonotype appeared once. The chain uses TRBV9 and TRBJ2-5; 10 positions match TRBD2. Looked up from germline, CDR1 is SGDLS and CDR2 is YYNGEE. The CDR3 consists of 16 residues. V shed 3 bases, J shed 1 base, and the junction held 6 bases outside the gene matches. CDR3 residues: CASSESSGSTQETQYF. The CDR3 DNA reads as TGTGCCAGCAGCGAGTCTAGCGGGAGTACCCAAGAGACCCAGTACTTC.

About this clonotype itself: A read error may explain this, as a much larger clone is one base away. The chain couples TRBV6-5 to TRBJ1-2; possibly TRBD1 for D (6 bases). CDR1 is MNHEY and CDR2 is SVGAGI in the germline V gene. The CDR3 is 15 amino acids. V lost 6 bases, J lost 2 bases, and 16 bases lay in between. The CDR3 loop is CASRGVGQANYGYTF. CDR3 bases: TGTGCCAGCAGAGGAGTGGGACAAGCAAACTATGGCTACACCTTC.

The chain links TRBV6-5 to TRBJ2-3, with D maybe TRBD2 (5 bases). Trimming took off 6 bases at V and 0 bases at J, with 16 bases between the two ends. In germline, CDR1 is MNHEY, CDR2 SVGAGI. There are 16 residues in the CDR3. DNA of the CDR3: TGTGCCAGCAGCAACGGCGCGGGCACTAGCACAGATACGCAGTATTTT. This codes for CASSNGAGTSTDTQYF.

As to this clonotype: Since no conserved phenylalanine or tryptophan closes the CDR3, a read error is the likely cause. The chain couples TRBV12-3 or TRBV12-4 to TRBJ2-1, with D perhaps TRBD2 (5 bases). The CDR3 extends over 16 amino acids. Trimming pared 6 bases from V and 3 bases from J, leaving 18 bases between. CDR3 in amino acids: CASRPLQAAGYNEQFL. Here the CDR3 DNA reads TGTGCCAGCAGGCCTCTACAAGCGGCCGGCTACAATGAGCAGTTCCTC.

This clonotype was detected a few times. The gene calls are TRBV24-1 and TRBJ2-1; no definite D call. Deletions cut 4 bases from V and 6 bases from J, with 12 bases between. Germline loops: CDR1 KGHDR, CDR2 SFDVKD. The CDR3 totals 14 residues. The CDR3 sequence is CATSDPLNLNEQFF. CDR3 in DNA: TGTGCCACCAGTGACCCGCTCAACCTCAATGAGCAGTTCTTC.

As concerns this clonotype: The CDR3 does not end in the conserved phenylalanine or tryptophan, so this is likely a read error. This sequence joins TRBV6-5 and TRBJ1-2, with D uncertain. Germline V gives CDR1 MNHEY, CDR2 SVGAGI. The CDR3 covers 15 residues. CDR3 nucleotides: TGTGCCATCAGTTACTTGGACGGGTCTAACTATGGCTACACCTCC. It yields the protein CAISYLDGSNYGYTS.

With respect to this clonotype: A read error is possible here, since a much larger clone lies one base away. The CDR3 sequence is CARSGPPPDTLYF. In nucleotides, the CDR3 is TGTGCCCGTTCCGGCCCCCCGCCTGATACGCTGTATTTT. This chain joins TRBV6-5 and TRBJ2-3; no firm D call. This CDR3 spans 13 amino acids. Germline CDR1 reads MNHEY; CDR2 reads SVGAGI.

The sample holds one count of this clonotype. A read error may account for a junction end that differs from germline. This sequence joins TRBV6-5 and TRBJ2-3, with D hard to call. The CDR3 spans 12 residues. Per the germline V gene, CDR1 is MNHEY and CDR2 is SVGAGI. CDR3 amino acids: CASSPCADTQYF. The CDR3 coding sequence is TGCGCCAGCAGTCCCTGTGCTGATACGCAGTATTTT.

Details on this clonotype: A read error may produce the germline difference seen at one junction end. The V and J genes are TRBV11-2 and TRBJ2-2, with D perhaps matching TRBD2 (6 bases). This CDR3 has 15 amino acids. CDR1 and CDR2 from the germline V gene are SGHAT and FQNNGV. The CDR3 spells CASSRSGVNTGELSF. The CDR3 DNA sequence: TGTGCCAGCAGCCGATCGGGGGTTAACACCGGGGAGCTGTCTTTT.

The chain employs TRBV7-9 and TRBJ2-7; possibly TRBD1 for D (5 bases). The CDR3 runs to 15 residues. Germline CDR1 and CDR2: SEHNR and FQNEAQ (reference sequence). Trimming cost V 5 bases and J 1 base, with 15 bases left between them. CDR3 amino acids: CASSPTDSLSYEQYF. The CDR3 DNA follows: TGTGCCAGCAGCCCGACAGACAGCTTATCCTACGAGCAGTACTTC.

At least ten counts were recorded for this clonotype. The genes are TRBV6-5 and TRBJ1-1, with D possibly matching TRBD1 (5 bases). Germline loops: CDR1 MNHEY, CDR2 SVGAGI. V shed 8 bases and J shed 4 bases, with 17 bases lying between them. The CDR3 consists of 14 residues. CDR3 sequence: CASFHAGSRTEAFF. CDR3 coding DNA: TGTGCCAGCTTCCACGCAGGGTCTCGCACTGAAGCTTTCTTT.

V is TRBV4-1 and J is TRBJ2-1; a weak D match, TRBD2 (5 bases). This CDR3 comprises 15 residues. Looked up from germline, CDR1 is MGHRA and CDR2 is YSYEKL. V lost 0 bases to trimming and J lost 9 bases, with 15 bases between them. The CDR3 nucleotides read TGCGCCAGCAGCCAAGATCAAGGAGAGGGTGCTGAGCAGTTCTTC. It codes for CASSQDQGEGAEQFF.

The chain carries TRBV5-6 and TRBJ1-3; D remains ambiguous. The CDR3 has 16 residues. The germline V and J ends were trimmed by 3 bases and 0 bases, with 13 bases remaining between them. CDR1 is SGHDT, CDR2 YYEEEE, per germline. CDR3 protein: CASSSAATSSGNTIYF. The CDR3 DNA is TGTGCCAGCAGCTCGGCTGCCACCTCCTCTGGAAACACCATATATTTT. The whole variable domain, remainder taken from reference TRBV5-6 and TRBJ1-3, is DAGVTQSPTHLIKTRGQQVTLRCSPKSGHDTVSWYQQALGQGPQFIFQYYEEEERQRGNFPDRFSGHQFPNYSSELNVNALLLGDSALYLCASSSAATSSGNTIYFGEGSWLTVV.

On this clonotype itself: The junction and the germline gene differ at one end; a read error may be behind it. The genes are TRBV6-5 and TRBJ1-6; TRBD1 is a possible D gene (6 bases). The CDR3 covers 16 residues. CDR1 is MNHEY, CDR2 SVGAGI, per germline. Written as DNA, the CDR3 is TGTGTCAGCAGCCCCCTCCGGACAGCTCAAGAGGCACCCCTCCACTTT. Its translation: CVSSPLRTAQEAPLHF.

In regard to this clonotype: This may arise from a read error, as a much more abundant clone is one base away. V is TRBV12-5 and J is TRBJ1-1; no definite D call. Germline loops: CDR1 LGHNT, CDR2 FRNRAP. Trimming stripped 7 bases from V and 0 bases from J, with 6 bases between. CDR3 length: 12 residues. This CDR3 reads CASVLMNTEAFF. CDR3 nucleotide sequence: TGTGCTAGTGTGTTGATGAACACTGAAGCTTTCTTT.

This clonotype was observed once. The CDR3 does not close with the conserved phenylalanine or tryptophan, likely indicating a read error. The chain couples TRBV11-2 to TRBJ2-2, with D maybe TRBD2 (6 bases). CDR1 and CDR2 (germline): SGHAT, FQNNGV. The CDR3 runs to 17 residues. CDR3 residues: CTSRPLRGGENTGELFL. The CDR3 DNA sequence: TGTACCAGCCGACCCCTAAGGGGCGGGGAAAACACCGGGGAGCTGTTTTTA.

The rearrangement links TRBV6-1 to TRBJ2-5; D is ambiguous. V lost 10 bases and J lost 7, with 22 bases in between. Germline CDR1 and CDR2: MNHNS and SASEGT. CDR3 size: 14 residues. The CDR3 region is CAIPSQWFLGTQYF. The CDR3 DNA follows: TGTGCCATCCCCTCCCAGTGGTTTTTGGGGACCCAGTACTTC.

Ten or more counts support this clonotype. Since a much larger clone is just one base distant, this may be a read error. The genes are TRBV11-2 and TRBJ2-3; unclear D gene. The CDR3 sequence is 14 residues long. Germline lookup yields CDR1 SGHAT and CDR2 FQNNGV. CDR3 protein: CASGLAPFTDTQYF. CDR3 coding DNA: TGTGCCAGCGGCTTAGCTCCGTTCACAGATACGCAGTATTTT.

With regard to this clonotype: A junction boundary mismatches the germline segment, possibly from a read error. V gene TRBV11-2 combines with J gene TRBJ2-2; 9 positions agree with TRBD2. This CDR3 is 16 amino acids long. Germline CDR1 and CDR2: SGHAT and FQNNGV. CDR3 nucleotides: TGTGCCAGCAGCTTACGGCGGGAGGGCAGCACCGAGGAGCTGTTTTTT. This encodes CASSLRREGSTEELFF. Variable domain in full (rest from reference TRBV11-2 and TRBJ2-2): EAGVAQSPRYKIIEKRQSVAFWCNPISGHATLYWYQQILGQGPKLLIQFQNNGVVDDSQLPKDRFSAERLKGVDSTLKIQPAKLEDSAVYLCASSLRREGSTEELFFGEGSRLTVL.

This clonotype was seen a handful of times. Germline is not matched at one junction end, which may reflect a read error. This rearrangement joins TRBV6-1 to TRBJ1-2; D possibly corresponds to TRBD1 (6 bases). The CDR3 covers 16 residues. Germline CDR1 is MNHNS and CDR2 is SASEGT. CDR3 sequence (DNA): TGTGCCAACAGTATCTCCCCGGGACACCTTAACTATGGCTACACCTTC. It translates to CANSISPGHLNYGYTF.

This clonotype was counted many times. The chain carries TRBV5-5 and TRBJ1-4, with 7 positions matching TRBD1. Germline V gives CDR1 SGHKS, CDR2 YYEKEE (reference sequence). After removal of 6 bases from V and 4 bases from J, the junction contained 6 bases not matched to a gene. CDR3 length: 14 residues. The CDR3 here is CASTSRGVNEKLFF. CDR3 nucleotide sequence: TGTGCCAGCACCTCCAGGGGGGTTAATGAAAAACTGTTTTTT. Together with reference TRBV5-5 and TRBJ1-4, the CDR3 gives the full variable domain: DAGVTQSPTHLIKTRGQQVTLRCSPISGHKSVSWYQQVLGQGPQFIFQYYEKEERGRGNFPDRFSARQFPNYSSELNVNALLLGDSALYLCASTSRGVNEKLFFGSGTQLSVL.